The rows below give T cell receptor beta chains drawn from one sample of a study of Ad26.COV2.S vaccination and SARS-CoV-2 variants. The table came from immunoSEQ multiplex PCR; TCRdb's copy has only in-frame clones and leaves some out. The sample gives 350,000 to 400,000 clones, 70% to 90% of which show up once; 1.9% is in the top ten. The specimen was peripheral blood, collected in a trial of Ad26.COV2.S vaccine versus placebo. Source of these receptors: a person aged 18-65 years who received the Ad26.COV2.S COVID-19 vaccine or a placebo. The CDR3 runs from the conserved cysteine through the conserved F or W. A D gene is named only where the DNA matches it firmly. Rows may omit the clone size; those that give it use once, few, many or a size class.

j_call: TRBJ2-3
clone_size: -
d_call: -
v_call: TRBV7-2
cdr3_length: 13
cdr3_aa: CASSLEATDTQYF
cdr3_nt: TGTGCCAGCAGCCTAGAGGCGACAGATACGCAGTATTTT

j_call: TRBJ2-2
clone_size: -
d_call: -
v_call: TRBV3-1/TRBV3-2
cdr3_length: 15
cdr3_aa: CASSTRGADTGELFF
cdr3_nt: TGTGCCAGCTCAACTCGGGGGGCGGACACCGGGGAGCTGTTTTTT

j_call: TRBJ1-6
clone_size: -
d_call: -
v_call: TRBV19
cdr3_length: 13
cdr3_aa: CATSDSYNSPLHF
cdr3_nt: TGTGCCACCTCGGACAGCTATAATTCACCCCTCCACTTT

j_call: TRBJ1-4
clone_size: -
d_call: TRBD1
v_call: TRBV19
cdr3_length: 16
cdr3_aa: CASSSTGGRSNEKLFF
cdr3_nt: TGTGCCAGTAGTAGTACAGGGGGCCGATCTAATGAAAAACTGTTTTTT

j_call: TRBJ2-3
clone_size: -
d_call: -
v_call: TRBV5-1
cdr3_length: 13
cdr3_aa: CASKDSNTDTQYF
cdr3_nt: TGCGCCAGCAAGGACAGTAACACAGATACGCAGTATTTT

j_call: TRBJ2-5
clone_size: -
d_call: TRBD1
v_call: TRBV27
cdr3_length: 17
cdr3_aa: CASSPYRQGLKLETQYF
cdr3_nt: TGTGCCAGCAGTCCCTACCGACAGGGCCTAAAATTGGAGACCCAGTACTTC

j_call: TRBJ2-7
clone_size: -
d_call: TRBD2
v_call: TRBV3-1/TRBV3-2
cdr3_length: 18
cdr3_aa: CASSQAGVSAGRVYEQYF
cdr3_nt: TGTGCCAGCAGCCAGGCGGGGGTCTCTGCAGGGCGGGTCTACGAGCAGTACTTC

j_call: TRBJ2-7
clone_size: -
d_call: TRBD2
v_call: TRBV29-1
cdr3_length: 13
cdr3_aa: CSVKGTSGYEQYF
cdr3_nt: TGCAGCGTTAAGGGGACTAGCGGGTACGAGCAGTACTTC

j_call: TRBJ2-5
clone_size: -
d_call: TRBD1
v_call: TRBV24-1
cdr3_length: 15
cdr3_aa: CATSHRQGARETQYF
cdr3_nt: TGTGCCACCAGCCACCGACAGGGGGCTAGAGAGACCCAGTACTTC

j_call: TRBJ1-2
clone_size: few
d_call: TRBD1
v_call: TRBV7-9
cdr3_length: 16
cdr3_aa: CASSKERGLRNYGYTF
cdr3_nt: TGTGCCAGCAGCAAGGAGAGGGGGCTGCGGAACTATGGCTACACCTTC

j_call: TRBJ1-1
clone_size: few
d_call: TRBD1
v_call: TRBV6-5
cdr3_length: 13
cdr3_aa: CATTGVGNTEAFF
cdr3_nt: TGTGCCACAACAGGGGTAGGGAACACTGAAGCTTTCTTT

j_call: TRBJ1-2
clone_size: few
d_call: TRBD1
v_call: TRBV27
cdr3_length: 13
cdr3_aa: CASGNQGARGYTF
cdr3_nt: TGTGCCAGCGGGAATCAGGGGGCGCGAGGCTACACCTTC

j_call: TRBJ2-5
clone_size: once
d_call: -
v_call: TRBV6-2/TRBV6-3
cdr3_length: 15
cdr3_aa: CASSTLRDYQETQYF
cdr3_nt: TGTGCCAGCAGCACGCTCCGGGACTACCAAGAGACCCAGTACTTC

j_call: TRBJ1-5
clone_size: -
d_call: -
v_call: TRBV5-6
cdr3_length: 14
cdr3_aa: CASSPRQGNQPQHF
cdr3_nt: TGTGCCAGCAGCCCGCGACAGGGCAATCAGCCCCAGCATTTT

j_call: TRBJ2-1
clone_size: -
d_call: TRBD2
v_call: TRBV27
cdr3_length: 17
cdr3_aa: CASTGLAGESSYNEQFF
cdr3_nt: TGTGCCAGCACCGGGCTAGCGGGAGAGAGCTCCTACAATGAGCAGTTCTTC

j_call: TRBJ2-7
clone_size: -
d_call: TRBD1
v_call: TRBV5-1
cdr3_length: 14
cdr3_aa: CASSSGQGAGEQYF
cdr3_nt: TGCGCCAGCAGCTCCGGACAGGGGGCGGGTGAGCAGTACTTC

j_call: TRBJ1-1
clone_size: -
d_call: -
v_call: TRBV19
cdr3_length: 12
cdr3_aa: CASSYRTGEAFF
cdr3_nt: TGTGCCAGTAGTTACCGGACCGGCGAAGCTTTCTTT

j_call: TRBJ2-3
clone_size: -
d_call: TRBD2
v_call: TRBV19
cdr3_length: 12
cdr3_aa: CASSPTGTSWYF
cdr3_nt: TGTGCCAGTAGTCCCACCGGGACTAGTTGGTATTTT

j_call: TRBJ1-6
clone_size: -
d_call: -
v_call: TRBV19
cdr3_length: 15
cdr3_aa: CASSIGGGINSPLHF
cdr3_nt: TGTGCCAGTAGTATAGGCGGAGGGATAAATTCACCCCTCCACTTT

j_call: TRBJ2-1
clone_size: once
d_call: -
v_call: TRBV2
cdr3_length: 13
cdr3_aa: CASSDGRYNEQFF
cdr3_nt: TGTGCCAGCAGTGACGGCAGGTACAATGAGCAGTTCTTC

j_call: TRBJ2-1
clone_size: -
d_call: TRBD2
v_call: TRBV4-1
cdr3_length: 19
cdr3_aa: CASSQGDLRGTSGSFEQFF
cdr3_nt: TGCGCCAGCAGCCAAGGGGACCTTAGAGGGACTAGCGGGAGTTTTGAGCAGTTCTTC

j_call: TRBJ1-6
clone_size: -
d_call: -
v_call: TRBV10-1
cdr3_length: 14
cdr3_aa: CASSRAGNGSPLHF
cdr3_nt: TGCGCCAGCAGTCGCGCAGGGAACGGCTCACCCCTCCACTTT

j_call: TRBJ1-5
clone_size: -
d_call: -
v_call: TRBV23-1
cdr3_length: 12
cdr3_aa: CASSQMSGPQHF
cdr3_nt: TGCGCCAGCAGTCAAATGTCCGGGCCCCAGCATTTT

j_call: TRBJ2-7
clone_size: -
d_call: -
v_call: TRBV4-1
cdr3_length: 12
cdr3_aa: CASSPDSYEQYF
cdr3_nt: TGCGCCAGCAGCCCAGACAGCTACGAGCAGTACTTC

j_call: TRBJ2-6
clone_size: once
d_call: -
v_call: TRBV6-1
cdr3_length: 16
cdr3_aa: CASSEIILSGANVLTF
cdr3_nt: TGTGCCAGCAGTGAGATAATACTCTCTGGGGCCAACGTCCTGACTTTC

j_call: TRBJ2-6
clone_size: -
d_call: -
v_call: TRBV9
cdr3_length: 16
cdr3_aa: CASSVGGRAGANVLTF
cdr3_nt: TGTGCCAGCAGCGTAGGGGGCAGGGCTGGGGCCAACGTCCTGACTTTC

j_call: TRBJ2-1
clone_size: -
d_call: -
v_call: TRBV5-6
cdr3_length: 15
cdr3_aa: CASSPGRDSYNEQFF
cdr3_nt: TGTGCCAGCAGCCCGGGAAGGGACTCCTACAATGAGCAGTTCTTC

j_call: TRBJ2-7
clone_size: -
d_call: TRBD1
v_call: TRBV4-1
cdr3_length: 15
cdr3_aa: CASSQLTGRAYEQYF
cdr3_nt: TGCGCCAGCAGCCAACTGACAGGGAGAGCCTACGAGCAGTACTTC

j_call: TRBJ2-6
clone_size: -
d_call: -
v_call: TRBV9
cdr3_length: 16
cdr3_aa: CASSVGWQAGANVLTF
cdr3_nt: TGTGCCAGCAGCGTAGGTTGGCAGGCTGGGGCCAACGTCCTGACTTTC

j_call: TRBJ2-7
clone_size: -
d_call: -
v_call: TRBV5-6
cdr3_length: 13
cdr3_aa: CASSAGTLYEQYF
cdr3_nt: TGTGCCAGCAGCGCCGGGACCCTCTACGAGCAGTACTTC

j_call: TRBJ2-7
clone_size: -
d_call: -
v_call: TRBV19
cdr3_length: 14
cdr3_aa: CASSSGTGQSVQYF
cdr3_nt: TGTGCCAGTTCCTCCGGGACGGGGCAGAGTGTGCAGTACTTC

j_call: TRBJ2-1
clone_size: -
d_call: -
v_call: TRBV6-5
cdr3_length: 16
cdr3_aa: CASSSHGLEEGNEQFF
cdr3_nt: TGTGCCAGCAGTTCCCATGGGCTAGAGGAAGGCAATGAGCAGTTCTTC

j_call: TRBJ1-2
clone_size: -
d_call: -
v_call: TRBV18
cdr3_length: 14
cdr3_aa: CASSPEGLGYGYTF
cdr3_nt: TGTGCCAGCTCACCAGAGGGGCTTGGCTATGGCTACACCTTC

j_call: TRBJ2-1
clone_size: -
d_call: TRBD2
v_call: TRBV28
cdr3_length: 16
cdr3_aa: CASSPNLLAGFNEQFF
cdr3_nt: TGTGCCAGCAGTCCCAACCTACTAGCGGGATTCAATGAGCAGTTCTTC

j_call: TRBJ1-5
clone_size: -
d_call: -
v_call: TRBV25-1
cdr3_length: 14
cdr3_aa: CASSEYSRNQPQHF
cdr3_nt: TGTGCCAGCAGTGAATATTCGCGTAACCAGCCCCAGCATTTT

j_call: TRBJ1-5
clone_size: -
d_call: TRBD1
v_call: TRBV19
cdr3_length: 16
cdr3_aa: CASSSTGRAGNQPQHF
cdr3_nt: TGTGCCAGTAGCTCGACAGGGCGGGCGGGCAATCAGCCCCAGCATTTT

j_call: TRBJ2-7
clone_size: -
d_call: -
v_call: TRBV2
cdr3_length: 14
cdr3_aa: CASSQGTPSYEQYF
cdr3_nt: TGTGCCAGCTCGCAGGGGACGCCATCCTACGAGCAGTACTTC

j_call: TRBJ2-1
clone_size: -
d_call: -
v_call: TRBV27
cdr3_length: 13
cdr3_aa: CASSWTDYNEQFF
cdr3_nt: TGTGCCAGCAGTTGGACAGACTACAATGAGCAGTTCTTC

j_call: TRBJ2-5
clone_size: -
d_call: -
v_call: TRBV14
cdr3_length: 12
cdr3_aa: CASSWDEGAQYF
cdr3_nt: TGTGCCAGCAGCTGGGACGAAGGGGCCCAGTACTTC

j_call: TRBJ1-6
clone_size: -
d_call: -
v_call: TRBV28
cdr3_length: 13
cdr3_aa: CASSLQGRSPLHF
cdr3_nt: TGTGCCAGCAGCTTACAGGGCCGCTCACCCCTCCACTTT

j_call: TRBJ2-5
clone_size: few
d_call: TRBD1
v_call: TRBV11-2
cdr3_length: 15
cdr3_aa: CASSTPTGGRETQYF
cdr3_nt: TGTGCCAGCAGCACACCGACAGGGGGTCGGGAGACCCAGTACTTC

j_call: TRBJ2-7
clone_size: -
d_call: -
v_call: TRBV2
cdr3_length: 13
cdr3_aa: CASSTQGSYEQYF
cdr3_nt: TGTGCCAGCAGCACCCAGGGTAGCTACGAGCAGTACTTC

j_call: TRBJ2-1
clone_size: -
d_call: -
v_call: TRBV19
cdr3_length: 11
cdr3_aa: CASSKQGPKFF
cdr3_nt: TGTGCCAGTAGTAAGCAGGGACCTAAGTTCTTC

j_call: TRBJ1-2
clone_size: -
d_call: -
v_call: TRBV24-1
cdr3_length: 13
cdr3_aa: CATSDLRGIGYTF
cdr3_nt: TGTGCCACCAGTGATTTGCGGGGGATTGGCTACACCTTC

j_call: TRBJ2-7
clone_size: -
d_call: -
v_call: TRBV7-2
cdr3_length: 14
cdr3_aa: CASSLAGTEYEQYF
cdr3_nt: TGTGCCAGCAGCTTAGCGGGCACCGAGTACGAGCAGTACTTC

j_call: TRBJ2-2
clone_size: once
d_call: -
v_call: TRBV29-1
cdr3_length: 14
cdr3_aa: CSVDRGVDTGELFF
cdr3_nt: TGCAGCGTTGATAGGGGGGTCGACACCGGGGAGCTGTTTTTT

j_call: TRBJ1-2
clone_size: -
d_call: -
v_call: TRBV5-6
cdr3_length: 12
cdr3_aa: CASKSINYGYTF
cdr3_nt: TGTGCCAGCAAGAGTATAAACTATGGCTACACCTTC

j_call: TRBJ1-6
clone_size: -
d_call: -
v_call: TRBV7-2
cdr3_length: 14
cdr3_aa: CASSFGVSFSPLHF
cdr3_nt: TGTGCCAGCAGCTTTGGGGTTTCGTTTTCACCCCTCCACTTT

j_call: TRBJ1-6
clone_size: -
d_call: -
v_call: TRBV30
cdr3_length: 13
cdr3_aa: CAWTRDRLSPLHF
cdr3_nt: TGTGCCTGGACCAGGGATAGGTTGTCACCCCTCCACTTT

j_call: TRBJ1-2
clone_size: -
d_call: TRBD1
v_call: TRBV28
cdr3_length: 12
cdr3_aa: CASEGGVGGYTF
cdr3_nt: TGTGCCAGCGAAGGGGGCGTAGGTGGCTACACCTTC

j_call: TRBJ1-4
clone_size: few
d_call: -
v_call: TRBV11-3
cdr3_length: 15
cdr3_aa: CASSSWGHTKEKLFF
cdr3_nt: TGTGCCAGCAGCTCATGGGGCCACACCAAGGAAAAACTGTTTTTT

j_call: TRBJ1-6
clone_size: -
d_call: -
v_call: TRBV5-4
cdr3_length: 13
cdr3_aa: CASSPTDNSPLHF
cdr3_nt: TGTGCCAGCAGTCCTACAGATAATTCACCCCTCCACTTT

j_call: TRBJ2-1
clone_size: -
d_call: TRBD2
v_call: TRBV3-1/TRBV3-2
cdr3_length: 15
cdr3_aa: CASSLAGPSFNEQFF
cdr3_nt: TGTGCCAGCAGCCTAGCGGGACCCTCCTTCAATGAGCAGTTCTTC

j_call: TRBJ1-3
clone_size: -
d_call: -
v_call: TRBV11-3
cdr3_length: 16
cdr3_aa: CASSSRGAVSGNTIYF
cdr3_nt: TGTGCCAGCAGCTCTCGGGGGGCGGTCTCTGGAAACACCATATATTTT

j_call: TRBJ2-7
clone_size: -
d_call: -
v_call: TRBV6-5
cdr3_length: 14
cdr3_aa: CASSYGGQTYEQYF
cdr3_nt: TGTGCCAGCAGTTACGGGGGACAAACCTACGAGCAGTACTTC

j_call: TRBJ2-3
clone_size: -
d_call: -
v_call: TRBV28
cdr3_length: 15
cdr3_aa: CASSLRLIGTDTQYF
cdr3_nt: TGTGCCAGCAGTCTGAGGTTAATCGGGACAGATACGCAGTATTTT

j_call: TRBJ2-1
clone_size: -
d_call: TRBD1
v_call: TRBV5-1
cdr3_length: 16
cdr3_aa: CASSLVGQGAYNEQFF
cdr3_nt: TGCGCCAGCAGCTTGGTCGGACAGGGGGCCTACAATGAGCAGTTCTTC

j_call: TRBJ2-1
clone_size: -
d_call: TRBD2
v_call: TRBV30
cdr3_length: 14
cdr3_aa: CAWAGTRSYNEQFF
cdr3_nt: TGTGCCTGGGCCGGGACTAGGTCTTACAATGAGCAGTTCTTC